This TCR beta chain was captured in a study of blood T cell repertoires in COVID-19 (dated by TCRdb to the early 2020s). The study in broad terms: Collaborator samples came from the United States, Italy and Spain and covered acute and convalescent phases of COVID-19. The prospective study material was composed of cDNA or gDNA derived from T cells, B-cell-depleted T cells, or PBMCs. Deeply sampled blood TCRbeta repertoires from subjects exposed to, actively infected with, or recovered from COVID-19 were included in the dataset. The repertoires were released in a freely available public database intended as a resource for research on the immune response to SARS-CoV-2. Samples came from the ongoing ImmuneRACE study (first 160 participants) plus 1,254 subjects from 6 global collaborators. Nearly every sample came with metadata listing a de-identified subject ID, COVID-19 status, age in years and sex. Where available, HLA class I and class II types were obtained from metadata supplied by the sample provider rather than from assay-based typing. Points the paper makes about the study in general: The quantity of clinical and demographic metadata differed by source and by participant and was supplied without curation.

The CDR3 runs 15 amino acids, cysteine and phenylalanine included. Only the CDR3 DNA stays, 45 bases, in frame from base 1. Trimming removed 0 bases from V and 4 bases from J; the gene matches leave 5 bases unexplained. Sequences SSHAT (CDR1) and FNYEAQ (CDR2) are obtained from the germline V gene (reference sequence). Collaborating institutions collected whole blood in K2EDTA tubes following their own protocols. Collaborator samples were shipped for TCRbeta analysis as frozen whole blood, isolated PBMCs, or DNA extracted from either sample type. The immunoSEQ Assay, a bias-controlled multiplex PCR, was used to amplify TCRbeta CDR3 regions from genomic DNA. On the study's bioinformatics: The number of nucleated cells in each sample was estimated from the amplification of reference gene primers within the assay. Sequence reads were collapsed and filtered to measure the absolute abundance of every unique TCRbeta CDR3 rearrangement. For each sample, productive Simpson clonality was calculated as the square root of Simpson's diversity index over productive rearrangements. Entries here come from immuneACCESS through TCRdb and include only in-frame sequences with V and J called. Some clones fail to appear in such tables; in the studies checked, an unresolved V gene covers under half of the shortfall, and the cause of the remainder is unknown. The DNA gave D and trimming, while V, J and clone size come from that table. A total of over 150,000 clones appear in this sample, around 84% of them only once. The top ten constitute 13% of the sample.

In the case of this clone: Its antigen remains undetermined. Qualities for individual bases were not recorded, and no much larger clone is one base off.

The clonotype originates from a human donor in a cohort sampled during active COVID-19. Sequencing was performed on peripheral blood. This receptor chain uses TRBV7-7 and TRBJ2-5; TRBD1 fits 7 bases in the junction. Here the CDR3 is given as CASSLARGRAETQYF. The DNA sequence follows: TGTGCCAGCAGCTTAGCGAGGGGGCGGGCAGAGACCCAGTACTTC.